The clone carrying this TCR beta chain was found once. Its matching antigen is unknown. The data belong to a study of tumor-infiltrating lymphocytes in primary liver carcinoma. Starting material of 400 to 600 ng total RNA yielded TCR beta cDNA via a constant-region primer. Libraries for TCR beta were built through three nested multiplex PCR rounds, which together made up a slightly modified ARM-PCR procedure. The opening two PCR rounds, around 11 cycles each, paired TRBV1-TRBV30 forward primers with a C-beta reverse primer. MiXCR, run by TCRdb on the multiplex PCR reads, gives a single entry per CDR3 protein. The sample shows about 320,000 distinct CDR3 sequences, roughly 60% of them seen only once. For blood RNA, unsorted whole blood served as the source, and germline DNA was extracted too. About 3.6 milliliters of peripheral blood were collected before surgery. Study-wide findings and caveats: Unsorted bulk samples meant CD4+ and CD8+ repertoires went uncompared. Tumor samples exhibited a significantly greater top-250-clone fraction than blood samples (p = 0.039).

Trimming cost V 2 bases and J 2 bases, with 11 bases left between them. The CDR3 covers 15 residues. This TCR was recovered from a middle-aged man with primary liver carcinoma and hepatitis B virus infection. The chain recombines TRBV12-3 or TRBV12-4 with TRBJ2-3, with D unclear. The sequencing input was peripheral blood. For the CDR3, the DNA is TGTGCCAGCAGTTTACTAGTGAGCCTCACAGATACGCAGTATTTT. Amino acid sequence: CASSLLVSLTDTQYF.